This record concerns one TCR beta chain sequence. Other DNA sequences of this sample code for an identical CDR3. Losses at the gene ends were 3 bases for V and 7 bases for J; bases not matched to a gene: 4. The CDR3 loop spans 15 amino acids. Germline V lookup: CDR1 SGHNT, CDR2 YYREEE (reference sequence). This entry comes from a study of blood T cell repertoires in COVID-19. Authors' data handling: From reference gene primer amplification, estimates of nucleated cell counts were derived. The method was immunoSEQ multiplex PCR; TCRdb's version includes in-frame clones alone and lacks a portion of them. V, J and clone size reflect that table, while D and trimming were determined from the DNA. Of about 170,000 clones listed, roughly 85% are singletons.

The TCR originated in a woman of 80 years or more with active or convalescent COVID-19. This chain connects TRBV5-4 to TRBJ2-1; 13 nucleotides line up with TRBD2. The material sequenced was peripheral blood. The CDR3 loop is CASSSWTSGSNEQFF. DNA of the CDR3: TGTGCCAGCAGCTCCTGGACTAGCGGGAGTAATGAGCAGTTCTTC. Full variable domain (missing parts from reference TRBV5-4 and TRBJ2-1): ETGVTQSPTHLIKTRGQQVTLRCSSQSGHNTVSWYQQALGQGPQFIFQYYREEENGRGNFPPRFSGLQFPNYSSELNVNALELDDSALYLCASSSWTSGSNEQFFGPGTRLTVL.